This T cell receptor beta chain comes out of a study of cytomegalovirus exposure and HLA in healthy donors. The CDR3 consists of 12 residues. CDR1 is GTSNPN, CDR2 SVGIG, per germline (reference sequence). With 4 bases removed from V and 6 bases from J, the gap between germline ends came to 12 bases. The primer mix had 60 Vbeta and 13 Jbeta primers. Profiled with immunoSEQ multiplex PCR; TCRdb holds only in-frame clones, not every one. The sample has roughly 61,000 clones; around 84% are singletons. This clone was recorded a few times. Specimen: PBMCs. V usage is TRBV30 and J usage is TRBJ1-1, with no clear D. This receptor was taken from a male donor in good health and CMV-seronegative. The DNA for the CDR3 is TGTGCCTGGACCCCTCTTCCCCCTGAAGCTTTCTTT. As protein: CAWTPLPPEAFF.